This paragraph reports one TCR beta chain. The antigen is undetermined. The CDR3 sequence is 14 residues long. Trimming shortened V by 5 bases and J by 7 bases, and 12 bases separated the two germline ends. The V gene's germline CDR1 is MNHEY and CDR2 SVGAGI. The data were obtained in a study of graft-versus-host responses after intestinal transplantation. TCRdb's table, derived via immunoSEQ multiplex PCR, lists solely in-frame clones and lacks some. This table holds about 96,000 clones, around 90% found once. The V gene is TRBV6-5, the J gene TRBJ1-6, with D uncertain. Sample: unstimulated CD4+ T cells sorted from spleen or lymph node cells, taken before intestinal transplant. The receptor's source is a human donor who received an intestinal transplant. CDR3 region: CASSELGVNSPLHF. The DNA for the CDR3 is TGTGCCAGCAGTGAATTAGGAGTGAATTCACCCCTCCACTTT.